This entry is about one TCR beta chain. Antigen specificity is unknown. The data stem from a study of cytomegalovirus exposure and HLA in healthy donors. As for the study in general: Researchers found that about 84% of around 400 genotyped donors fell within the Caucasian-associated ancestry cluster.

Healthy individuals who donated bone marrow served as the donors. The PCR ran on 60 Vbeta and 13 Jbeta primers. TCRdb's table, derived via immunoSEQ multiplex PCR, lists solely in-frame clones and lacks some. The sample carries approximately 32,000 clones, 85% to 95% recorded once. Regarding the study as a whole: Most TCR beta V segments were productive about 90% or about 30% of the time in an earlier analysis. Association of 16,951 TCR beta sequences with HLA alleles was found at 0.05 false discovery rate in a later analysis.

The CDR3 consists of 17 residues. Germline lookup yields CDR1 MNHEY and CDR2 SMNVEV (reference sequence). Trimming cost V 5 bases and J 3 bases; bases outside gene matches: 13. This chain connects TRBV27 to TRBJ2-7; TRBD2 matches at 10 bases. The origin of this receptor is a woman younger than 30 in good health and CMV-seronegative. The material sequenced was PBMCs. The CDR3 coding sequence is TGTGCCAGCAGTCCCTCACGTCCGGGACTAGCGAGCTACGAGCAGTACTTC. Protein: CASSPSRPGLASYEQYF.